What follows are 19 T cell receptor beta chains derived from one specimen sequenced in a study of cytomegalovirus exposure and HLA in healthy donors. This PCR relied on a set of 60 Vbeta primers and 13 Jbeta primers. Measured with immunoSEQ multiplex PCR; TCRdb has only the in-frame clones, and not every one. The repertoire has fewer than 250,000 clones, about 83% of them found once; the top ten carry 15%. Sequencing was done on a sample of PBMCs. These receptors were taken from a man aged 35-49 years in good health and CMV-seronegative.

With regard to this clone: The germline gene is not matched at one end of the junction; a read error may be the cause. This chain links TRBV5-1 with TRBJ1-3; 7 bases line up with TRBD1. The CDR3 consists of 14 residues. Germline loops: CDR1 SGHRS, CDR2 YFSETQ. The CDR3 spells CASSVGTAGNTIYF. The CDR3 bases are TGCGCCAGCAGCGTGGGGACAGCTGGGAACACCATATATTTT.

The genes are TRBV15 and TRBJ2-7; D unresolved. CDR3 length: 15 amino acids. The V gene lost 0 bases and the J gene lost 0 bases, with 9 bases spanning the gap. Germline CDR1 reads LNHNV; CDR2 reads YYDKDF (reference sequence). CDR3 in DNA: TGTGCCACCAGCAGAGATACCCAGTCCTCCTACGAGCAGTACTTC. Protein: CATSRDTQSSYEQYF.

The V call is TRBV6-5, the J call TRBJ2-7; TRBD1 aligns across 7 bases. CDR3 length: 16 amino acids. V lost 0 bases to trimming and J lost 1 base; unmatched junction nucleotides: 6. The germline V gene encodes CDR1 MNHEY and CDR2 SVGAGI. This CDR3 is CASSYSAGGQSYEQYF. CDR3 bases: TGTGCCAGCAGTTACTCGGCTGGGGGACAGTCCTACGAGCAGTACTTC.

The V and J genes are TRBV5-1 and TRBJ1-2; 8 bases align to TRBD1. Unmatched junction bases numbered 6, after V lost 6 bases and J lost 5 bases. This CDR3 has 13 residues. In germline, CDR1 is SGHRS, CDR2 YFSETQ. CDR3 loop: CASIGGQGYGYTF. In DNA form, the CDR3 reads TGCGCCAGCATTGGAGGACAGGGTTATGGCTACACCTTC.

V gene TRBV7-2 combines with J gene TRBJ1-6; 9 bases agree with TRBD1. This CDR3 has 16 residues. V trimming: 5 bases; J trimming: 9 bases; junction bases outside the gene matches: 11. Germline loops: CDR1 SGHTA, CDR2 FQGNSA. The CDR3 region has the DNA TGTGCCAGCAGCGAAAAACAGGGGGCCGGGAGTTCACCCCTCCACTTT. Translation gives CASSEKQGAGSSPLHF.

The rearrangement links TRBV28 to TRBJ1-4; possible D gene TRBD1, 5 bases. The CDR3 totals 15 residues. The V gene lost 5 bases and the J gene lost 0 bases, with 10 bases spanning the gap. The germline V gene encodes CDR1 MDHEN and CDR2 SYDVKM. For the CDR3, the DNA is TGTGCCAGCAGTGCGACAGTTGCAACTAATGAAAAACTGTTTTTT. This codes for CASSATVATNEKLFF.

The chain links TRBV7-9 to TRBJ1-2; 9 positions agree with TRBD1. J lost 6 bases, V lost 5 bases, and 10 bases had no gene match. Germline assignment: CDR1 SEHNR and CDR2 FQNEAQ (reference sequence). This CDR3 region has 15 residues. Written as DNA, the CDR3 is TGTGCCAGCAGCCCCGCAGGGGGACAGGGACATGGCTACACCTTC. Its protein is CASSPAGGQGHGYTF.

The rearrangement uses TRBV30 and TRBJ1-1; no clear D. CDR1 is GTSNPN, CDR2 SVGIG, per germline (reference sequence). This CDR3 spans 14 amino acids. Deletions cut 5 bases from V and 4 bases from J, with 17 bases between. CDR3 bases: TGTGCCTGGGAGCCGGTCTATACCCTCACTGAAGCTTTCTTT. Translation gives CAWEPVYTLTEAFF. Filled out from reference TRBV30 and TRBJ1-1, the complete variable domain reads SQTIHQWPATLVQPVGSPLSLECTVEGTSNPNLYWYRQAAGRGLQLLFYSVGIGQISSEVPQNLSASRPQDRQFILSSKKLLLSDSGFYLCAWEPVYTLTEAFFGQGTRLTVV.

The rearrangement links TRBV27 to TRBJ2-2; a possible D gene is TRBD2 (5 bases). The CDR3 consists of 13 residues. The germline CDR1 and CDR2 sequences are MNHEY and SMNVEV (reference sequence). Trimming cost V 8 bases and J 7 bases, with 14 bases left between them. CDR3 bases: TGTGCCAGCGGACGGCGGGCGAACGGGGAGCTGTTTTTT. As protein: CASGRRANGELFF.

V is TRBV18 and J is TRBJ2-7; 7 positions agree with TRBD1. CDR3 length: 17 residues. Germline V gives CDR1 KGHSH, CDR2 LQKENI. Germline trimming cut 6 bases from V and 3 bases from J; bases unmatched to any gene: 17. The chain's CDR3 is CASSPNDRNRGFYEQYF. The CDR3 region has the DNA TGTGCCAGCTCTCCCAACGATCGGAACAGGGGATTCTACGAGCAGTACTTC.

This clone occurred a few times. The chain employs TRBV7-6 and TRBJ1-5, with TRBD1 matching 7 bases. Germline V gene sequence: CDR1 SGHVS, CDR2 FNYEAQ. The length of the CDR3 is 17 residues. V shed 6 bases and J 5 bases; nucleotides not matched to a gene: 16. CDR3 residues: CASSPYRGHRVDQPQHF. The CDR3 nucleotides read TGTGCCAGCAGTCCCTACAGGGGTCATAGGGTGGATCAGCCCCAGCATTTT.

The count of this clone is one. This sequence joins TRBV5-1 and TRBJ2-7; TRBD1 aligns across 9 bases. With 3 bases clipped from V and 3 bases from J, the junction kept 4 bases outside the gene matches. Germline CDR1 reads SGHRS; CDR2 reads YFSETQ. The CDR3 contains 14 residues. The CDR3 nucleotides are TGCGCCAGCAGCTATGGACAGGGGATCTACGAGCAGTACTTC. Residues: CASSYGQGIYEQYF.

This sequence joins TRBV11-2 and TRBJ2-5, with 7 bases fitting TRBD1. The CDR3 contains 14 residues. CDR1 is SGHAT, CDR2 FQNNGV, per germline. V shed 5 bases and J 5 bases; nucleotides not matched to a gene: 8. The CDR3 loop is CASSRTGSGETQYF. The CDR3 coding sequence is TGTGCCAGCAGCCGGACAGGATCAGGGGAGACCCAGTACTTC.

The V call is TRBV5-4, the J call TRBJ2-1; 10 bases line up with TRBD2. Trimming at V came to 4 bases and at J to 10 bases, leaving 14 bases not matched to a gene. CDR1 is SGHNT and CDR2 is YYREEE in the germline V gene (reference sequence). The CDR3 consists of 16 residues. DNA of the CDR3: TGTGCCAGCAGCCCTTCGTTCTCTAGCGGGAGAGGCGAGCAGTTCTTC. This codes for CASSPSFSSGRGEQFF.

The chain joins TRBV29-1 to TRBJ1-2, with 7 bases identical to TRBD1. With 6 bases clipped from V and 4 bases from J, the junction kept 14 bases outside the gene matches. The CDR3 length is 15 residues. Germline lookup yields CDR1 SQVTM and CDR2 ANQGSEA. The CDR3 region is CSVEGQLPWSYGYTF. The CDR3 DNA follows: TGCAGCGTGGAGGGACAGCTCCCATGGAGCTATGGCTACACCTTC.

The chain couples TRBV5-1 to TRBJ2-2, with TRBD1 matching over 11 bases. The CDR3 is 15 amino acids. The germline V gene has CDR1 SGHRS and CDR2 YFSETQ. With 4 bases clipped from V and 3 bases from J, the junction kept 2 bases outside the gene matches. The CDR3 is CASSVGQGDTGELFF. CDR3 bases: TGCGCCAGCAGCGTGGGACAGGGGGACACCGGGGAGCTGTTTTTT. Supplemented by reference TRBV5-1 and TRBJ2-2, the full variable domain reads KAGVTQTPRYLIKTRGQQVTLSCSPISGHRSVSWYQQTPGQGLQFLFEYFSETQRNKGNFPGRFSGRQFSNSRSEMNVSTLELGDSALYLCASSVGQGDTGELFFGEGSRLTVL.

This clone turned up a few times. The V call is TRBV19, the J call TRBJ1-2; TRBD1 aligns across 11 bases. The CDR3 runs 17 residues. Germline V gene data show CDR1 as LNHDA and CDR2 as SQIVND (reference sequence). Germline trimming cut 7 bases from V and 1 base from J; bases unmatched to any gene: 11. The CDR3 sequence: CASTSGTGGFSNYGYTF. In DNA, the CDR3 is TGTGCCAGTACCTCCGGGACAGGGGGGTTTAGTAACTATGGCTACACCTTC.

The chain carries TRBV5-1 and TRBJ2-1; the D is unclear. The CDR3 is 14 amino acids. Trimming removed 0 bases at V and 6 bases at J, with 10 bases between. Germline CDR1 is SGHRS and CDR2 is YFSETQ. The CDR3 loop reads CASSLDQTSNEQFF. CDR3 sequence (DNA): TGCGCCAGCAGCTTGGACCAAACTTCCAATGAGCAGTTCTTC.

This clone showed up just once. V and J are TRBV28 and TRBJ1-1; D might be TRBD1 (5 bases). Germline V lookup: CDR1 MDHEN, CDR2 SYDVKM. The CDR3 extends over 14 amino acids. Trimming took 2 bases from V and 0 from J, leaving 7 bases between them. The CDR3 here is CASSLRGMNTEAFF. The CDR3 DNA is TGTGCCAGCAGTTTAAGGGGCATGAACACTGAAGCTTTCTTT.